This T cell receptor beta chain originates from a study of CXCR3-negative and CXCR3-positive naive CD8 T cells. In preparing the TRB cDNA libraries, 5' RACE with UMI labels was used. No DNA is given; TCRdb re-called the 5' RACE reads and lists each CDR3 protein once. Its table records approximately 70,000 distinct CDR3 sequences. Germline CDR1 SGHVS, CDR2 FNYEAQ. There are 14 residues in the CDR3. The V call is TRBV7-6, the J call TRBJ2-7; TCRdb proposes TRBD2, but this gene call is untestable without DNA. This clonotype was sampled from a human donor in good health. Some clones in this sample may be carry-over from other donors' samples. Sequenced material: naive CXCR3- CD8+ T cells from blood. Stated subset: CD45RO-CCR7+CD27+CD95- naive CD8+ T cells lacking CXCR3 (TNR3-). The CDR3 region is CASSDGLGSYEQYF.